This TCR beta chain was obtained from a study of blood T cell repertoires in COVID-19. Study processing details: Reference gene primer amplification gave nucleated cell count estimates. Here immunoSEQ multiplex PCR was the method, and the copy in TCRdb shows in-frame clones only, minus some. V, J and clone size were drawn from that table, and D and trimming were deduced from the DNA. This sample has around 250,000 clones, with 80% to 90% found just once. The sequence came from a man older than 75 with acute or convalescent COVID-19. Material: peripheral blood.

CDR3 residues: CASSPRTGSGEKLFF. The CDR3 nucleotides read TGTGCCAGCAGCCCAAGAACAGGGAGCGGTGAAAAACTGTTTTTT. V and J are TRBV3-1 (or the pseudogene TRBV3-2) and TRBJ1-4; TRBD1 might be the D (6 bases). Trimming shortened V by 4 bases and J by 7 bases, and 16 bases separated the two germline ends. Per germline, CDR1 LGHDT and CDR2 YNNKEL (reference sequence). There are 15 residues in the CDR3.